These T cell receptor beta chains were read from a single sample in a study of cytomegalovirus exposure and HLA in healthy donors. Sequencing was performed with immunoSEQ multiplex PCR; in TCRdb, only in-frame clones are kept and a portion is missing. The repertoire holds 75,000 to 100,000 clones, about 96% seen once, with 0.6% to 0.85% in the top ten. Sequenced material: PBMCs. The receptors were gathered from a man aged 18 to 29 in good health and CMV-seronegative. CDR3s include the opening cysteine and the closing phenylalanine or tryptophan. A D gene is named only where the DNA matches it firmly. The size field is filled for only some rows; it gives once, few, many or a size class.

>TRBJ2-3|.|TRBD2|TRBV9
CASSARLAGASTDTQYF
TGTGCCAGCAGCGCCAGACTAGCGGGGGCGTCCACAGATACGCAGTATTTT
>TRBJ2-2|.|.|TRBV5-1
CASSFQAVRTGELFF
TGCGCCAGCAGCTTCCAGGCCGTAAGGACCGGGGAGCTGTTTTTT
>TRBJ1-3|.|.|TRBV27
CASSPQASSGNTIYF
TGTGCCAGCAGCCCCCAGGCGAGCTCTGGAAACACCATATATTTT
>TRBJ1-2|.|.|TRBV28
CASSPGGAGGYTF
TGTGCCAGCAGCCCAGGCGGGGCGGGTGGCTACACCTTC
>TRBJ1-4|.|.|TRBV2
CASIVTRNEKLFF
TGTGCCAGTATTGTGACGCGGAATGAAAAACTGTTTTTT
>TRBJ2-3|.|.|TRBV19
CASSEGGGGTDTQYF
TGTGCCAGTAGTGAGGGAGGGGGGGGCACAGATACGCAGTATTTT
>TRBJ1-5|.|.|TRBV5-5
CASTTDLAGGQPQHF
TGTGCCAGCACCACCGACCTGGCAGGAGGTCAGCCCCAGCATTTT
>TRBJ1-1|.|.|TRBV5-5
CASSLQIANTEAFF
TGTGCCAGCAGCTTACAGATTGCGAACACTGAAGCTTTCTTT
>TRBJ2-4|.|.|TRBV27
CASGPVNRDIKNIQYF
TGTGCCAGCGGGCCCGTCAACCGGGACATTAAAAACATTCAGTACTTC
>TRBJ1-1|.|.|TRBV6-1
CASTYPRDTEAFF
TGTGCCAGCACCTACCCCCGGGACACTGAAGCTTTCTTT
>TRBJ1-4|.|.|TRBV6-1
CASRQTGQGEKLFF
TGTGCCAGCAGGCAAACAGGGCAAGGAGAAAAACTGTTTTTT
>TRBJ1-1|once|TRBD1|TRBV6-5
CASSYPPGQGQAFF
TGTGCCAGCAGTTACCCCCCTGGACAGGGCCAAGCTTTCTTT
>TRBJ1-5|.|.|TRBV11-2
CASSLSGSGNQPQHF
TGTGCCAGCAGCTTATCGGGGTCAGGCAATCAGCCCCAGCATTTT
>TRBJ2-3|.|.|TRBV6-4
CASSEVSSGSTQYF
TGTGCCAGCAGTGAGGTCTCCTCCGGTAGTACGCAGTATTTT
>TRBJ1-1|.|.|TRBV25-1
CASSGRTAAERAFF
TGTGCCAGCAGTGGGAGGACAGCCGCTGAGAGGGCTTTCTTT
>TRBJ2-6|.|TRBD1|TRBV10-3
CATTGTGGSGANVLTF
TGTGCCACCACCGGGACAGGGGGATCTGGGGCCAACGTCCTGACTTTC
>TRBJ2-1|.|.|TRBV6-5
CASGLFSSNEQFF
TGTGCCAGTGGACTATTTTCGAGCAATGAGCAGTTCTTC
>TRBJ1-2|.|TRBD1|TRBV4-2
CASSQLRQGEGYTF
TGTGCCAGCAGCCAATTGAGACAGGGTGAGGGCTACACCTTC
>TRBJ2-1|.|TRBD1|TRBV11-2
CASSRHGTGGLSNEQFF
TGTGCCAGCAGCCGACATGGGACAGGGGGCCTTTCCAATGAGCAGTTCTTC
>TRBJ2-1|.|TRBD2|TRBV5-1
CASSLALAGNNEQFF
TGCGCCAGCAGCTTGGCCTTAGCGGGGAACAATGAGCAGTTCTTC
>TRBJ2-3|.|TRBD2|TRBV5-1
CASRLAGGTDTQYF
TGCGCCAGCAGGCTAGCGGGAGGCACAGATACGCAGTATTTT
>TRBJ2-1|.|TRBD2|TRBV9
CASSVAGGGYNEQFF
TGTGCCAGCAGCGTAGCGGGGGGGGGCTACAATGAGCAGTTCTTC
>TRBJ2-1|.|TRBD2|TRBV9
CASSTTGLASTYNEQFF
TGTGCCAGCAGCACCACGGGACTAGCGAGTACTTACAATGAGCAGTTCTTC
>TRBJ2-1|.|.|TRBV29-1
CSVKRTESSYNEQFF
TGCAGCGTTAAACGGACAGAGAGCTCCTACAATGAGCAGTTCTTC
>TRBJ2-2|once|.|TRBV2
CASSLRVTTGELFF
TGTGCCAGCAGTCTACGGGTCACCACCGGGGAGCTGTTTTTT
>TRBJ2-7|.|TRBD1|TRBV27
CASSLIGQGAGEQYF
TGTGCCAGCAGTTTGATAGGACAGGGGGCAGGGGAGCAGTACTTC
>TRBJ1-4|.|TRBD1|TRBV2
CASREDRGNEKLFF
TGTGCCAGCAGGGAGGACAGGGGGAATGAAAAACTGTTTTTT
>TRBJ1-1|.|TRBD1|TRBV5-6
CASSMDRGISMDTEAFF
TGTGCCAGCAGCATGGACAGGGGAATCTCTATGGACACTGAAGCTTTCTTT
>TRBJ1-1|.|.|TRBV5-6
CASSLRTGTPEAFF
TGTGCCAGCAGCTTGCGTACGGGAACCCCTGAAGCTTTCTTT
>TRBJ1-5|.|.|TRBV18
CASSPYQGSNQPQHF
TGTGCCAGCTCACCATACCAGGGGAGCAATCAGCCCCAGCATTTT
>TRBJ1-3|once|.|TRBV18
CASSGGVQGSGNTIYF
TGTGCCAGCTCCGGAGGGGTGCAGGGCTCTGGAAACACCATATATTTT
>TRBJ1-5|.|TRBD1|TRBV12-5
CASGPTGDQPQHF
TGTGCTAGTGGCCCTACAGGGGATCAGCCCCAGCATTTT
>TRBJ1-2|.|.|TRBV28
CASSLEVSGYTF
TGTGCCAGCAGTCTAGAGGTTTCTGGCTACACCTTC
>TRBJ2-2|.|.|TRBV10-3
CATLDYTGELFF
TGTGCCACACTAGATTACACCGGGGAGCTGTTTTTT
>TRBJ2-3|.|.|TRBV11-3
CASRPEGRADTQYF
TGTGCCAGCAGACCGGAGGGCCGGGCAGATACGCAGTATTTT
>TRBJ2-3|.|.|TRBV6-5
CASSYPGSKDTQYF
TGTGCCAGCAGTTATCCGGGGAGCAAGGATACGCAGTATTTT
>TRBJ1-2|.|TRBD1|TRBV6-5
CASSGRQGGYTF
TGTGCCAGCAGTGGCCGACAGGGCGGCTACACCTTC
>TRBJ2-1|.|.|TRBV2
CASSEGRAPYNEQFF
TGTGCCAGCAGTGAAGGGAGAGCCCCCTACAATGAGCAGTTCTTC
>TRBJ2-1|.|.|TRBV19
CASSIKGALEQFF
TGTGCCAGTAGTATCAAAGGGGCCCTAGAGCAGTTCTTC
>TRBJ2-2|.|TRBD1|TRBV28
CASDRGDTGELFF
TGTGCCAGCGACAGGGGGGACACCGGGGAGCTGTTTTTT
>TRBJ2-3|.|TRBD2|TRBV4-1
CASSQERLATSTDTQYF
TGCGCCAGCAGCCAAGAAAGACTAGCTACTAGCACAGATACGCAGTATTTT
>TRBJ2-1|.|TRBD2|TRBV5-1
CASSSGLDVGEQFF
TGCGCCAGCAGTTCGGGACTAGACGTGGGTGAGCAGTTCTTC